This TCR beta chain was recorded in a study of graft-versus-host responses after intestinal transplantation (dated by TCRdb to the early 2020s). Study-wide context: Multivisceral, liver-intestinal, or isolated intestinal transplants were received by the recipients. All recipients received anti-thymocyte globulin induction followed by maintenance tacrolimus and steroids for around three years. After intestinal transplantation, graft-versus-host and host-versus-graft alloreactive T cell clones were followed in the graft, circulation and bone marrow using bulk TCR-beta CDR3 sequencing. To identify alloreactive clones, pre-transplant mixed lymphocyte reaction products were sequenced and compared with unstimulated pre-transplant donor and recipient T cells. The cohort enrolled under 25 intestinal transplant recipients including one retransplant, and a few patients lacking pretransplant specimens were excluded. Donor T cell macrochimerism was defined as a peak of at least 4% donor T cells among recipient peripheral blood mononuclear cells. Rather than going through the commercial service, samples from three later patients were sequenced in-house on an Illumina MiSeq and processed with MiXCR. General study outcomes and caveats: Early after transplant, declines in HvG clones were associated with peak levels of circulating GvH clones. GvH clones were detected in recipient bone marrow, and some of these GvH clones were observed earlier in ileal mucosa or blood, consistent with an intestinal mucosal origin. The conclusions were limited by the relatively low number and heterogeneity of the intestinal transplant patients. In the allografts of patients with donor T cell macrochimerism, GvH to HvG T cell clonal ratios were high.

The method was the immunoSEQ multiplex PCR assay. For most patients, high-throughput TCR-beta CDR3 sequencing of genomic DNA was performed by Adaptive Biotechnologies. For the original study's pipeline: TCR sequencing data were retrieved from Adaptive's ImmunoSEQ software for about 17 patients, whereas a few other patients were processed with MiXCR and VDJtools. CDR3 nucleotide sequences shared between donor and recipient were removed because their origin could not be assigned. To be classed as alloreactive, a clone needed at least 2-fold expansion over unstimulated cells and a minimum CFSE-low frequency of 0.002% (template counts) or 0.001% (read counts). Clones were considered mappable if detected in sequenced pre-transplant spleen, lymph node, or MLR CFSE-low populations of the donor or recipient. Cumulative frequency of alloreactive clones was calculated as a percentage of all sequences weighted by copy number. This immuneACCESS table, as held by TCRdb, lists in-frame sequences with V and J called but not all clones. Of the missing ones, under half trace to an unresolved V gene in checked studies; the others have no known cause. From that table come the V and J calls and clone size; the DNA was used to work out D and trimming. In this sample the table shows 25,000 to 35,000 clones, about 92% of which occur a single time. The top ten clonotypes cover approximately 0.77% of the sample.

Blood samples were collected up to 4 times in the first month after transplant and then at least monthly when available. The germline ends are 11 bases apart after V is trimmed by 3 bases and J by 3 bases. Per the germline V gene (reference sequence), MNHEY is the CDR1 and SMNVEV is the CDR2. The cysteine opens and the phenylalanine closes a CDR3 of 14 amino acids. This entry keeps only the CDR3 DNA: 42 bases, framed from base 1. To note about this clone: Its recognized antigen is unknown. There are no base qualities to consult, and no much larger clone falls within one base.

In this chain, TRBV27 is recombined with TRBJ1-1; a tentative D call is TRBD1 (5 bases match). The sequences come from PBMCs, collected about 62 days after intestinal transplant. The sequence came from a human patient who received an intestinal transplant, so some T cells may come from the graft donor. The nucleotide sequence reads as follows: TGTGCCAGCAGTTTCTATAGAGGGGACACTGAAGCTTTCTTT. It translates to CASSFYRGDTEAFF.